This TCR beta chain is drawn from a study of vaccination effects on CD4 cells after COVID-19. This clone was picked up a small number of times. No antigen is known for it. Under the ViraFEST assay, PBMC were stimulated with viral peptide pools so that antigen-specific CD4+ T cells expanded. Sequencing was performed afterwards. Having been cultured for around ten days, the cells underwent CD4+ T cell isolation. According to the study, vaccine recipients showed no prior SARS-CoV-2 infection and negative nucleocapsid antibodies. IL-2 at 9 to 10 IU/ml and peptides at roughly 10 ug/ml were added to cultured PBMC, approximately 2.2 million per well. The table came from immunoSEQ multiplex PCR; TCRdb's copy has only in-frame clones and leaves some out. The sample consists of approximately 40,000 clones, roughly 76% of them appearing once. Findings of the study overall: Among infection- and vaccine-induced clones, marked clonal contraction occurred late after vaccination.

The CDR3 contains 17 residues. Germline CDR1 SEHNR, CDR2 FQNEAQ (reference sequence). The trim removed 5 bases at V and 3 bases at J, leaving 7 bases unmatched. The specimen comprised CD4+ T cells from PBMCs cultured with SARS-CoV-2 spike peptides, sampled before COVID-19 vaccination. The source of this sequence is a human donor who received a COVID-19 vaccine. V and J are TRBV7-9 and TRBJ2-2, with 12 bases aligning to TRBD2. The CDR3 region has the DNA TGTGCCAGCAGCCGGGGAGGACTAGCGGGGTACACCGGGGAGCTGTTTTTT. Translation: CASSRGGLAGYTGELFF.